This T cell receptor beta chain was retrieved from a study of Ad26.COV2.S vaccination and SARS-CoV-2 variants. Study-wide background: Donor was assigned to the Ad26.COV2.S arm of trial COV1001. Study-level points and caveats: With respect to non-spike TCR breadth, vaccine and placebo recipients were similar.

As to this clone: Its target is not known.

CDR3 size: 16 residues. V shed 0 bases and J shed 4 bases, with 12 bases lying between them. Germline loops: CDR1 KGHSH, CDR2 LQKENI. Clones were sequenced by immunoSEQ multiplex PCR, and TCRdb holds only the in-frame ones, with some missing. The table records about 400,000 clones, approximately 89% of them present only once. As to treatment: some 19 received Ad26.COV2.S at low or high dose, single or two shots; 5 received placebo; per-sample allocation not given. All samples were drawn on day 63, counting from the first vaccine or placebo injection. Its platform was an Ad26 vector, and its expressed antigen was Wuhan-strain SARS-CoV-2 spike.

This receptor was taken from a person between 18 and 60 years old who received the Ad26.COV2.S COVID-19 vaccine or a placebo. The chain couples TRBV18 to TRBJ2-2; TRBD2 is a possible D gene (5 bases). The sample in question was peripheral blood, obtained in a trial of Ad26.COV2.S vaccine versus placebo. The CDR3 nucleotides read TGTGCCAGCTCACCACCGCAGCGGAGCCTCACCGGGGAGCTGTTTTTT. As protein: CASSPPQRSLTGELFF. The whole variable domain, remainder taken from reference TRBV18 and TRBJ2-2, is NAGVMQNPRHLVRRRGQEARLRCSPMKGHSHVYWYRQLPEEGLKFMVYLQKENIIDESGMPKERFSAEFPKEGPSILRIQQVVRGDSAAYFCASSPPQRSLTGELFFGEGSRLTVL.